Listed below are T cell receptor beta chains from one sample, sequenced in a study of response to subunit inactivated influenza vaccine. TCRdb itself ran the RT-PCR reads through MiXCR, one entry per CDR3 protein. Of approximately 290,000 distinct CDR3 sequences listed, 20% to 25% are singletons. The sequencing used PBMCs from blood, collected about 20 months after vaccination. The receptor source for this set is a man aged 50-75 years who received an inactivated influenza vaccine. Each CDR3 is given with its conserved first and last residue. Clone size is not always given. Where it is, it says once, few, many or a class for expanded clones.

clone_size,v_call,cdr3_aa
NA,TRBV10-2,CDSSRGPVNTEAFF
once,TRBV29-1,CSVEGAQPLYEQYF
NA,TRBV3-1,CASSQVLGANQPQHF
many,TRBV9,CASSVSGGWQETQYF
few,TRBV5-1,CASSLAGIATEAFF
NA,TRBV15,CATSRDVSSYNEQFF
NA,TRBV10-1,CASSENQGSSTEAFF
NA,TRBV12-3/TRBV12-4,CASGQGASPYEQYF
few,TRBV6-1,CASGRTENEKLFF
NA,TRBV21-1,CASTTLDDHYTDTQYF
NA,TRBV19,CASSMLQDNQPQHF
few,TRBV12-3/TRBV12-4,CASSLQGRVTQYF
many,TRBV7-2,CASSSTGTDNSPLHF
NA,TRBV4-2,CASSQYESGSSYEQYF
NA,TRBV6-1,CASSPRANNQPQHF
many,TRBV29-1,CSVEAGTRTEAFF
NA,TRBV5-1,CASRFDRAFEKLFF
few,TRBV6-2/TRBV6-3,CASGPGLEQFF
few,TRBV4-3,CASSQDRGAGANVLTF
many,TRBV5-1,CASSWTGTDNQPQHF
many,TRBV6-2/TRBV6-3,CASSFGLGGNQPQHF
few,TRBV29-1,CSGTINEQFF
few,TRBV7-2,CASSLALHGNEQFF
NA,TRBV10-2,CASSESNSEAFF
NA,TRBV7-2,CASGQGGNNEQFF
once,TRBV28,CASSFPYVRGSSSYEQYF
NA,TRBV12-3/TRBV12-4,CASRQGITEAFF
few,TRBV28,CASSSLDRASAEAFF
few,TRBV5-1,CASRRGQDPATDLNSPLHF
few,TRBV19,CASTPVLFVNTEAFF
few,TRBV7-9,CASSLVRDRGRTEAFF
many,TRBV12-3/TRBV12-4,CASSPASGQPQHF
NA,TRBV2,CASRPGLAGVHSYNEQFF
many,TRBV12-3/TRBV12-4,CASSFQLSGGKYNEQFF
medium-sized,TRBV3-1,CASSQEFRGPNNQPQHF
NA,TRBV4-2,CASSQDRGLLLNYGYTF
NA,TRBV21-1,CASSNGQRVKRREQYF
NA,TRBV25-1,CASSLPGQANTEAFF
few,TRBV12-3/TRBV12-4,CASSPTGRHTGELFF
few,TRBV6-5,CASSYSPGGLGGNTIYF
NA,TRBV29-1,CSAAGDMNTEAFF
NA,TRBV11-1,CASSFPPPDRGQPSYNEQFF
many,TRBV7-2,CASSFRSHTDTQYF
few,TRBV29-1,CSVEIGVRNEQFF
NA,TRBV4-2,CASSPGASGQNYGYTF
few,TRBV6-2/TRBV6-3,CASSRPGVSSSPDEQFF
NA,TRBV6-5,CASSYEGQGWDEQFF
few,TRBV27,CASSLDTGLGIRGELFF
NA,TRBV11-1,CASSFPSAIEQGVNEQFF
many,TRBV20-1,CSAWGTEAFF
few,TRBV7-9,CASSLAILLSPLHF
few,TRBV7-2,CASSFWTGVGETQYF
NA,TRBV15,CATSRDFGTQPQHF
few,TRBV5-1,CASSTGGGSYNEQFF
few,TRBV14,CASSHTANGGNTIYF
NA,TRBV12-3/TRBV12-4,CASCPFNTGPLQYF